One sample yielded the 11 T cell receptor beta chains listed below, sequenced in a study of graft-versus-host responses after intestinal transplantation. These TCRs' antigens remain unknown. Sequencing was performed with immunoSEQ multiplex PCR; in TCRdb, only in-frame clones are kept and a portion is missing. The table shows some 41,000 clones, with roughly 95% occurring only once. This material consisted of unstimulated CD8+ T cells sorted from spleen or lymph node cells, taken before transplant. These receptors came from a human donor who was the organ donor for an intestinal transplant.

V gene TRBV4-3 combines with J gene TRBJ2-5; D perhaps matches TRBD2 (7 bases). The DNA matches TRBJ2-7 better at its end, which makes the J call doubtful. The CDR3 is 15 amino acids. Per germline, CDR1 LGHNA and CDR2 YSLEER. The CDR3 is CASSQRGGAFSEQYF. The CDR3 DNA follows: TGCGCCAGCAGCCAAAGGGGGGGGGCTTTTTCCGAGCAGTACTTC.

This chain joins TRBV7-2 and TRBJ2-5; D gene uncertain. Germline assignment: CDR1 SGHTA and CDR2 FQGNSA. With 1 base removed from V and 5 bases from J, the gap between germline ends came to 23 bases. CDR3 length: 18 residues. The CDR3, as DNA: TGTGCCAGCAGCTTAGTGCTTCCGGGCGAAACCCCGGAGGAGACCCAGTACTTC. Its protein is CASSLVLPGETPEETQYF.

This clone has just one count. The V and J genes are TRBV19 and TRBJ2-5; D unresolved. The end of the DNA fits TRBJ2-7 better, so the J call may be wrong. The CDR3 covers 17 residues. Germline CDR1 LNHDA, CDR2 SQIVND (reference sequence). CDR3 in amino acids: CASSPYLWVGEPGEQYF. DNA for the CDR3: TGTGCCAGTAGTCCATATTTGTGGGTCGGAGAACCCGGCGAGCAGTACTTC.

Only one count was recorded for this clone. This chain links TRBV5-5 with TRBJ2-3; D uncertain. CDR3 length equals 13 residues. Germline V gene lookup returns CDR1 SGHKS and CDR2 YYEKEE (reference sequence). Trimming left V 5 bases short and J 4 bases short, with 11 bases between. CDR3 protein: CASREGGADTQYF. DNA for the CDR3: TGTGCCAGCAGGGAAGGTGGGGCAGATACGCAGTATTTT.

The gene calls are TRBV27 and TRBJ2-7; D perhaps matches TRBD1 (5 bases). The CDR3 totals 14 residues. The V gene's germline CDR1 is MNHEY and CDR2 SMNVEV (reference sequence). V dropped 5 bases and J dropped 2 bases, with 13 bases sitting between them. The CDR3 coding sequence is TGTGCCAGCAGTCCTACAGGTTCAGCCTACGAGCAGTACTTC. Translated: CASSPTGSAYEQYF.

The CDR3 sequence is CASSPLYTHTLRGPNYGYTF. CDR3 bases: TGTGCCAGCAGTCCCCTATATACGCACACCCTGAGGGGCCCTAACTATGGCTACACCTTC. The chain employs TRBV27 and TRBJ1-2; perhaps TRBD1 as D (5 bases). The V gene lost 5 bases and the J gene lost 0 bases, with 28 bases spanning the gap. Germline V lookup: CDR1 MNHEY, CDR2 SMNVEV (reference sequence). The CDR3 length is 20 residues.

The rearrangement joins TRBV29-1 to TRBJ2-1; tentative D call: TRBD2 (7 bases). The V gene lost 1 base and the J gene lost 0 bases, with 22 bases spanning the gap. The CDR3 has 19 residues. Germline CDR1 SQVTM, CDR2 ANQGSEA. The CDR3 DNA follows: TGCAGCGTTGAAGGTATGCGGGGGCATCCGTCGTCCTCCTACAATGAGCAGTTCTTC. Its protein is CSVEGMRGHPSSSYNEQFF.

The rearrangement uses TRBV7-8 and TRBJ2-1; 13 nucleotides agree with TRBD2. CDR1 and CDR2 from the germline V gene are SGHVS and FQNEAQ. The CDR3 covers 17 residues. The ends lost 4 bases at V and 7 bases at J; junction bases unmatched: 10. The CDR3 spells CASSSIPGLAGLNEQFF. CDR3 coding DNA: TGTGCCAGCAGCTCGATCCCGGGACTAGCGGGGCTAAATGAGCAGTTCTTC.

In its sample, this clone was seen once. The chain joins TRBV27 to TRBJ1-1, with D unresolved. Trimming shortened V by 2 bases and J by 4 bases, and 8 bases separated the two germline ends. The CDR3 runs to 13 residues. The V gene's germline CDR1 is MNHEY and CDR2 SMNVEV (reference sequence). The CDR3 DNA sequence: TGTGCCAGCAGTTTACACCCGAGCACTGAAGCTTTCTTT. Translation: CASSLHPSTEAFF.

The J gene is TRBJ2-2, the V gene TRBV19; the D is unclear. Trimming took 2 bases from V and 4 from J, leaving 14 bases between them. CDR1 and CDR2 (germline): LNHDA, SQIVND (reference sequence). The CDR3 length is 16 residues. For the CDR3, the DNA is TGTGCCAGTAGTATAACACGGGCCGTAGGCACCGGGGAGCTGTTTTTT. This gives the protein CASSITRAVGTGELFF.

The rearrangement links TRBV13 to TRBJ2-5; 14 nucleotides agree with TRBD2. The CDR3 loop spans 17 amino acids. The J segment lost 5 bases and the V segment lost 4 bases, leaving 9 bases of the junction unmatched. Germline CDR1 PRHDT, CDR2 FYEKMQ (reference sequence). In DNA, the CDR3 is TGTGCCAGCAGCTCAGCGACTAGCGGGGGGGCGGAGGAGACCCAGTACTTC. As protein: CASSSATSGGAEETQYF.